The clone carrying this T cell receptor beta chain came up a few times. The data were obtained in a study of early T cells in non-severe SARS-CoV-2 infection. Individual cDNA molecules were tagged with unique molecular identifiers, the study reported. Each CDR3 protein is one row after TCRdb ran MiXCR on the 5' RACE reads. The repertoire holds 90,000 to 120,000 distinct CDR3 sequences, with over 10% as singletons. V dropped 1 base and J dropped 13 bases, with 16 bases sitting between them. This CDR3 region has 13 residues. From germline, CDR1 is LGHDT and CDR2 YNNKEL (reference sequence). This sequence was found in an adult who was a healthcare worker with PCR-confirmed SARS-CoV-2 infection or an uninfected control (not recorded which). Sequencing was carried out using whole blood. The chain couples TRBV3-1 to TRBJ1-1; D is perhaps TRBD1 (6 bases). DNA of the CDR3: TGTGCCAGCAGCCAAGTGGAACAGGGACCCCTTTTCTTT. Its translation: CASSQVEQGPLFF.